This entry lists 18 T cell receptor beta chains sequenced from one sample in a study of blood T cell repertoires in COVID-19 (dated by TCRdb to 2018 to 2020). The method was the immunoSEQ multiplex PCR assay. TCRdb holds this immuneACCESS table with in-frame rearrangements only. Some clones are missing; in checked studies, unresolved V genes explain under half, and the rest has no known cause. This sample lists approximately 59,000 clones; around 80% were detected once. The top ten constitute 15% to 17% of the sample. Sample: peripheral blood. Receptors originate from a man older than 75 with acute or convalescent COVID-19.

The chain is built from TRBV12-3 or TRBV12-4 and TRBJ1-2; D possibly corresponds to TRBD1 (6 bases). This CDR3 contains 12 residues. Trimming left V 4 bases short and J 7 bases short, with 10 bases between. CDR3 amino acids: CASSSGAGGYTF. CDR3 bases: TGTGCCAGCAGTTCAGGGGCGGGTGGCTACACCTTC.

CDR3 loop: CASYRKSNSYNEQFF. DNA for the CDR3: TGTGCCAGCTACCGTAAGAGTAACTCCTACAATGAGCAGTTCTTC. The genes are TRBV2 and TRBJ2-1; D unresolved. Trimming left V 8 bases short and J 0 bases short, with 14 bases between. This CDR3 contains 15 residues. In germline, CDR1 is SNHLY, CDR2 FYNNEI.

The J gene is TRBJ1-1, the V gene TRBV18, with D unresolved. Germline V CDR1 and CDR2: KGHSH, LQKENI. The CDR3 runs 14 residues. V was trimmed by 6 bases and J by 3 bases, leaving 14 bases between them. CDR3 sequence reads: CASSDGLRDTEAFF. The CDR3 nucleotides read TGTGCCAGCTCCGATGGGCTGCGGGACACTGAAGCTTTCTTT.

The J gene is TRBJ2-5, the V gene TRBV18; D is perhaps TRBD1 (5 bases). This CDR3 contains 14 residues. Germline V lookup: CDR1 KGHSH, CDR2 LQKENI. Deletions cut 5 bases from V and 2 bases from J, with 12 bases between. The CDR3 sequence: CASSFLDKQETQYF. Here the CDR3 DNA reads TGTGCCAGCTCATTCCTGGACAAACAAGAGACCCAGTACTTC.

The chain links TRBV28 to TRBJ2-1, with D possibly matching TRBD1 (6 bases). Per germline, CDR1 MDHEN and CDR2 SYDVKM. The CDR3 runs 15 residues. V lost 6 bases to trimming and J lost 6 bases, with 18 bases between them. CDR3 sequence (DNA): TGTGCCAGCAGCCTCTCAGGGGCGGGTATCAATGAGCAGTTCTTC. Translating gives CASSLSGAGINEQFF.

V and J are TRBV3-1 (or the pseudogene TRBV3-2) and TRBJ2-7, with 8 bases matching TRBD1. Germline values: CDR1 LGHDT, CDR2 YNNKEL (reference sequence). Trimming cost V 1 base and J 4 bases; bases outside gene matches: 9. The CDR3 runs to 16 residues. The DNA of the CDR3 is TGTGCCAGCAGCCAAGGGGACAGGTTCGACGATTACGAGCAGTACTTC. Translating gives CASSQGDRFDDYEQYF.

The rearrangement joins TRBV9 to TRBJ1-5; 8 nucleotides line up with TRBD1. Germline V lookup: CDR1 SGDLS, CDR2 YYNGEE. This CDR3 has 14 residues. V shed 3 bases, J shed 10 bases, and the junction held 9 bases outside the gene matches. As DNA, the CDR3 is TGTGCCAGCAGCGCCGGGACAGGAGGGTCCCCCCAGCATTTT. Translated: CASSAGTGGSPQHF.

The chain combines TRBV10-3 with TRBJ1-2, with a weak D call TRBD1 (6 bases). Trimming stripped 7 bases from V and 5 bases from J, with 14 bases between. Germline CDR1 ENHRY, CDR2 SYGVKD. The CDR3 consists of 13 residues. The CDR3 region is CAITDGQGYGYTF. The CDR3 DNA sequence: TGTGCCATCACCGACGGCCAGGGGTATGGCTACACCTTC.

This clone was recorded once. The CDR3 reads CASMAGTGSGNEQFF. CDR3 nucleotide sequence: TGTGCCAGCATGGCGGGTACGGGGTCGGGGAATGAGCAGTTCTTC. The chain combines TRBV6-6 with TRBJ2-1; D perhaps matches TRBD2 (5 bases). Germline V gene sequence: CDR1 MNHNY, CDR2 SVGAGI (reference sequence). The CDR3 has 15 amino acids. With 7 bases removed from V and 7 bases from J, the gap between germline ends came to 20 bases.

V gene TRBV28 combines with J gene TRBJ1-1; weak D call: TRBD1 (5 bases). The V gene's germline CDR1 is MDHEN and CDR2 SYDVKM. This CDR3 comprises 14 residues. V was cut by 2 bases and J by 1 base, with 8 bases left in between. CDR3 nucleotides: TGTGCCAGCAGTTTAGGTCAGGGGAACACTGAAGCTTTCTTT. The encoded protein is CASSLGQGNTEAFF.

This chain uses TRBV9 with TRBJ2-1, with TRBD2 matching over 9 bases. J lost 9 bases, V lost 0 bases, and 4 bases had no gene match. Per the germline V gene, CDR1 is SGDLS and CDR2 is YYNGEE. The CDR3 length is 14 residues. The CDR3 region is CASSVVAGGFEQFF. Here the CDR3 DNA reads TGTGCCAGCAGCGTAGTGGCGGGAGGGTTTGAGCAGTTCTTC.

This chain joins TRBV15 and TRBJ2-3, with TRBD2 matching 13 bases. V trimming: 2 bases; J trimming: 0 bases; junction bases outside the gene matches: 5. In germline, CDR1 is LNHNV, CDR2 YYDKDF (reference sequence). This CDR3 is built from 18 residues. As DNA, the CDR3 is TGTGCCACCAGCAGATCCCGGACTAGCGGGAGTAGCACAGATACGCAGTATTTT. Residues: CATSRSRTSGSSTDTQYF.

V and J are TRBV6-1 and TRBJ1-1; a weak D match, TRBD1 (6 bases). Between the trimmed V and J ends, which lost 0 bases and 1 base, there was a span of 15 bases. CDR1 and CDR2 from the germline V gene are MNHNS and SASEGT. This CDR3 contains 17 residues. CDR3 sequence reads: CASSEALLGRGNTEAFF. For the CDR3, the DNA is TGTGCCAGCAGTGAAGCGCTTCTGGGCAGGGGGAACACTGAAGCTTTCTTT.

The chain carries TRBV19 and TRBJ2-4, with TRBD1 as a possible D gene (6 bases). Germline values: CDR1 LNHDA, CDR2 SQIVND (reference sequence). Trimming stripped 6 bases from V and 3 bases from J, with 15 bases between. The CDR3 loop spans 15 amino acids. This CDR3 reads CASSERGIGKNIQYF. CDR3 sequence (DNA): TGTGCCAGTAGCGAAAGGGGGATCGGCAAAAACATTCAGTACTTC.

V and J are TRBV5-1 and TRBJ2-5, with 9 nucleotides matching TRBD2. Germline V gives CDR1 SGHRS, CDR2 YFSETQ. Unmatched junction bases numbered 5, after V lost 1 base and J lost 4 bases. The length of the CDR3 is 15 residues. CDR3 nucleotide sequence: TGCGCCAGCAGCTTGATGGGGACTAGCCGAGAGACCCAGTACTTC. Its translation is CASSLMGTSRETQYF.

The chain recombines TRBV12-3 or TRBV12-4 with TRBJ2-5; D gene unclear. The CDR3 has 13 residues. The V end was cut by 4 bases, the J end by 0 bases, with 6 bases between. CDR3 DNA: TGTGCCAGCAGTTGGGCCCACCAAGAGACCCAGTACTTC. Translation gives CASSWAHQETQYF.

This clone was seen only once. V usage is TRBV5-6 and J usage is TRBJ2-5, with 10 bases that match TRBD1. Germline assignment: CDR1 SGHDT and CDR2 YYEEEE. Trimming cost V 4 bases and J 1 base; bases outside gene matches: 7. This CDR3 region has 16 residues. The CDR3 is CASSSWGTGVQETQYF. CDR3 in DNA: TGTGCCAGCAGCAGCTGGGGGACAGGGGTCCAAGAGACCCAGTACTTC.

The gene calls are TRBV5-6 and TRBJ2-3; perhaps TRBD2 as D (7 bases). The CDR3 spans 16 residues. Germline lookup yields CDR1 SGHDT and CDR2 YYEEEE. V gave up 5 bases and J gave up 2 bases, with 18 bases separating them. CDR3 nucleotides: TGTGCCAGCAGATCAGAATATCGGGGGGCCACAGATACGCAGTATTTT. It encodes CASRSEYRGATDTQYF.